The 20 T cell receptor beta chains reported below all come from one sample, sequenced in a study of cytomegalovirus exposure and HLA in healthy donors. 60 Vbeta and 13 Jbeta primers were used in PCR. TCRdb keeps only in-frame clones here, not all; method: immunoSEQ multiplex PCR. The table lists approximately 150,000 clones, around 80% of them singletons. Sequencing was performed on PBMCs. The receptors were sampled from a woman aged 55-69 years in good health and CMV-seropositive.

The CDR3 coding sequence is TGTGCCAGCAGCAAATGGACAGGGAGCACTGAAGCTTTCTTT. Translating gives CASSKWTGSTEAFF. V is TRBV21-1 and J is TRBJ1-1; the table assigns TRBD1, which was not confirmed against the DNA. TRBV21-1 is a documented pseudogene. The CDR3 consists of 14 residues.

The V and J genes are TRBV30 and TRBJ2-7, with D possibly matching TRBD1 (7 bases). Germline V lookup: CDR1 GTSNPN, CDR2 SVGIG (reference sequence). The CDR3 has 15 amino acids. With 0 bases removed from V and 3 bases from J, the gap between germline ends came to 15 bases. CDR3 bases: TGTGCCTGGAGTGTAGTCAGGGGGGTATTCTACGAGCAGTACTTC. This sequence encodes CAWSVVRGVFYEQYF.

The chain carries TRBV28 and TRBJ2-3; D uncertain. The CDR3 is 11 residues long. Deletions cut 11 bases from V and 8 bases from J, with 14 bases between. The germline gives CDR1 MDHEN, CDR2 SYDVKM. The CDR3 loop reads CASRGLSTQYF. The CDR3 nucleotides are TGTGCCTCCCGAGGCTTATCTACGCAGTATTTT.

This rearrangement joins TRBV27 to TRBJ1-1; D is perhaps TRBD1 (6 bases). Between the trimmed V and J ends, which lost 5 bases and 6 bases, there was a span of 10 bases. The germline gives CDR1 MNHEY, CDR2 SMNVEV (reference sequence). The CDR3 runs to 12 residues. CDR3 coding DNA: TGTGCCAGCAGTATTGGGGGCGCTGAAGCTTTCTTT. Protein: CASSIGGAEAFF.

As to this clone: A read error may account for a junction end that differs from germline. The chain carries TRBV5-4 and TRBJ2-1; TRBD1 aligns across 8 bases. The CDR3 covers 15 residues. Germline CDR1 SGHNT, CDR2 YYREEE (reference sequence). CDR3 sequence (DNA): TGTGCCAGCAGTTTGGACAGGGCCTCCTACAATGAGCAGTTCTTC. This gives the protein CASSLDRASYNEQFF. The whole variable domain, remainder taken from reference TRBV5-4 and TRBJ2-1, is ETGVTQSPTHLIKTRGQQVTLRCSSQSGHNTVSWYQQALGQGPQFIFQYYREEENGRGNFPPRFSGLQFPNYSSELNVNALELDDSALYLCASSLDRASYNEQFFGPGTRLTVL.

This chain links TRBV27 with TRBJ1-1; a weak D match, TRBD1 (6 bases). Germline assignment: CDR1 MNHEY and CDR2 SMNVEV (reference sequence). The V gene lost 4 bases and the J gene lost 1 base, with 10 bases spanning the gap. The CDR3 runs to 14 residues. The CDR3 reads CASSSATGNTEAFF. The CDR3 DNA sequence: TGTGCCAGCAGTTCCGCGACAGGGAACACTGAAGCTTTCTTT.

A single count supports this clone. The chain has TRBV30 and TRBJ2-3; TRBD1 aligns across 7 bases. V was pared by 2 bases and J by 3 bases, with 8 bases of the junction left unmatched. CDR3 length: 15 residues. Germline lookup yields CDR1 GTSNPN and CDR2 SVGIG (reference sequence). CDR3 nucleotides: TGTGCCTGGAGTACGACAGGGTGGAGTACAGATACGCAGTATTTT. Translation gives CAWSTTGWSTDTQYF.

The V and J genes are TRBV19 and TRBJ1-4; 9 positions match TRBD1. CDR1 is LNHDA and CDR2 is SQIVND in the germline V gene (reference sequence). Unmatched junction bases numbered 7, after V lost 2 bases and J lost 6 bases. This CDR3 spans 16 amino acids. The CDR3 protein is CASSILTGQGYEKLFF. CDR3 sequence (DNA): TGTGCCAGTAGTATATTGACGGGACAGGGTTATGAAAAACTGTTTTTT.

This chain uses TRBV27 with TRBJ2-1; 11 bases agree with TRBD2. CDR1 is MNHEY and CDR2 is SMNVEV in the germline V gene (reference sequence). The trim removed 7 bases at V and 5 bases at J, leaving 1 base unmatched. The CDR3 has 13 residues. The CDR3 DNA follows: TGTGCCAGCAAGGGACTAGCGGACAATGAGCAGTTCTTC. Translated, it gives CASKGLADNEQFF.

This chain joins TRBV5-1 and TRBJ2-5, with TRBD2 identical over 7 bases. V gave up 2 bases and J gave up 0 bases; unmatched junction bases: 4. This CDR3 is built from 15 residues. Germline lookup yields CDR1 SGHRS and CDR2 YFSETQ. CDR3 sequence: CASSFWGGNQETQYF. CDR3 in DNA: TGCGCCAGCAGCTTTTGGGGGGGGAACCAAGAGACCCAGTACTTC.

This sequence joins TRBV5-4 and TRBJ2-1, with 12 nucleotides matching TRBD1. J lost 4 bases, V lost 3 bases, and 2 bases had no gene match. This CDR3 region has 15 residues. The germline gives CDR1 SGHNT, CDR2 YYREEE (reference sequence). This CDR3 reads CASSWDRGRYNEQFF. CDR3 DNA: TGTGCCAGCAGCTGGGACAGGGGGCGTTACAATGAGCAGTTCTTC.

The V call is TRBV11-3, the J call TRBJ2-2; 9 bases are shared with TRBD1. Germline V lookup: CDR1 SGHNT, CDR2 YENEEA. CDR3 length: 14 amino acids. The trim removed 8 bases at V and 5 bases at J, leaving 6 bases unmatched. CDR3 loop: CASGRDRETGELFF. CDR3 DNA sequence: TGTGCCAGCGGGAGGGACAGGGAGACCGGGGAGCTGTTTTTT.

The CDR3 DNA is TGCGCCAGCAGCCAAGAGGTAATGCTGGGGGGTAGGACTGAAGCTTTCTTT. It specifies CASSQEVMLGGRTEAFF. The chain is built from TRBV4-3 and TRBJ1-1, with D perhaps matching TRBD1 (5 bases). The CDR3 is made up of 17 amino acids. The ends were cut back, 0 bases at V and 5 bases at J, with 19 bases in the middle. Germline CDR1 LGHNA, CDR2 YSLEER.

The CDR3 nucleotides read TGTGCCAGCAGTGAATCAGGGGCGAGCGGCTACACCTTC. This translates into CASSESGASGYTF. The chain has TRBV25-1 and TRBJ1-2, with D maybe TRBD1 (6 bases). Germline assignment: CDR1 MGHDK and CDR2 SYGVNS. With 1 base removed from V and 8 bases from J, the gap between germline ends came to 11 bases. CDR3 length equals 13 residues.

The chain couples TRBV29-1 to TRBJ2-5; the D gene is possibly TRBD2 (5 bases). The CDR3 runs to 12 residues. The V and J ends lost 3 bases and 5 bases respectively, with 10 bases between them. Germline-derived CDR1 and CDR2 are SQVTM and ANQGSEA. This CDR3 reads CSVDEGWETQYF. DNA of the CDR3: TGCAGCGTTGACGAGGGCTGGGAGACCCAGTACTTC.

The V call is TRBV10-3, the J call TRBJ2-7, with D maybe TRBD2 (5 bases). Trimming took off 6 bases at V and 6 bases at J, with 12 bases between the two ends. This CDR3 comprises 12 residues. Germline lookup yields CDR1 ENHRY and CDR2 SYGVKD. In DNA, the CDR3 is TGTGCCATCAGCCAGGAGGTCGGCGAGCAGTACTTC. Its protein product is CAISQEVGEQYF.

The chain uses TRBV27 and TRBJ2-5, with D maybe TRBD2 (6 bases). Germline CDR1 reads MNHEY; CDR2 reads SMNVEV (reference sequence). This CDR3 contains 16 residues. The V end lost 4 bases, the J end lost 1 base, and 16 bases lay between the germline ends. This chain's CDR3 is CASSYSGQPRQETQYF. The CDR3 DNA reads as TGTGCCAGCAGTTATAGCGGCCAACCCCGCCAAGAGACCCAGTACTTC.

This clone came up once. The chain carries TRBV30 and TRBJ2-3; TRBD2 agrees at 10 bases. Per the germline V gene, CDR1 is GTSNPN and CDR2 is SVGIG (reference sequence). The trim removed 2 bases at V and 5 bases at J, leaving 7 bases unmatched. The CDR3 runs 15 residues. CDR3 region: CAWSTLAGVVDTQYF. The CDR3 DNA follows: TGTGCCTGGAGTACCCTAGCGGGAGTGGTAGATACGCAGTATTTT.

The J gene is TRBJ2-1, the V gene TRBV4-3; D not certain. The V end lost 3 bases, the J end lost 2 bases, and 11 bases lay between the germline ends. The CDR3 sequence is 15 residues long. CDR1 and CDR2 (germline): LGHNA, YSLEER. This CDR3 is CASSQDSSAYNEQFF. The DNA of the CDR3 is TGCGCCAGCAGCCAGGATAGCAGCGCCTACAATGAGCAGTTCTTC.

This chain uses TRBV2 with TRBJ1-4; no reliable D call. Germline lookup yields CDR1 SNHLY and CDR2 FYNNEI. CDR3 length: 14 amino acids. Trimming left V 3 bases short and J 4 bases short, with 9 bases between. CDR3 amino acids: CASSDGVDNEKLFF. The CDR3 DNA reads as TGTGCCAGCAGTGACGGGGTAGATAATGAAAAACTGTTTTTT.